These T cell receptor beta chains were read from a single sample in a study of cytomegalovirus exposure and HLA in healthy donors. Some clones are missing from TCRdb's copy, which holds only in-frame ones; the method was immunoSEQ multiplex PCR. Here the sample spans some 120,000 clones, approximately 91% being singletons. The sample comprised PBMCs. The receptors were sampled from a young woman in good health and CMV-seronegative. Both conserved end residues are part of each CDR3. D genes are given only for firm matches. Expanded clones are given a class, and other clones once, few, many or no size at all.

clone_size	j_call	d_call	v_call	cdr3_nt	cdr3_aa
NA	TRBJ2-7	NA	TRBV21-1	TGTGCCAGCAGCAAAGGAAGGGAGATGGCAGGGGGCAACGAGCAGTACTTC	CASSKGREMAGGNEQYF
NA	TRBJ2-7	NA	TRBV2	TGTGCCAGCAGTGTAGGACTTCCCTACGAGCAGTACTTC	CASSVGLPYEQYF
few	TRBJ1-1	NA	TRBV6-5	TGTGCCAGCAGTCGGGACACTGAAGCTTTCTTT	CASSRDTEAFF
NA	TRBJ1-1	TRBD1	TRBV9	TGTGCCAGCAGCGTAGTTTTTGGGACAGGGAACACTGAAGCTTTCTTT	CASSVVFGTGNTEAFF
NA	TRBJ2-7	TRBD1	TRBV7-8	TGTGCCAGCAGCCCGGGACAGGTGAACTACGAGCAGTACTTC	CASSPGQVNYEQYF
once	TRBJ2-1	NA	TRBV6-5	TGTGCCAGCATTAGCGCGTACAATGAGCAGTTCTTC	CASISAYNEQFF
NA	TRBJ2-1	TRBD2	TRBV27	TGTGCCAGCAGGCCCATCATGCTAGCGGGAGGGGACCATGAGCAGTTCTTC	CASRPIMLAGGDHEQFF
NA	TRBJ1-5	NA	TRBV27	TGTGCCAGCAGTTTAAGAGGGAGCAATCAGCCCCAGCATTTT	CASSLRGSNQPQHF
NA	TRBJ2-7	TRBD1	TRBV25-1	TGTGCCAGCAGTGAAGCTAATTCGGACAGGGGTTACGAGCAGTACTTC	CASSEANSDRGYEQYF
NA	TRBJ2-1	TRBD2	TRBV7-9	TGTGCCAGCAGCTTATCTATGACTAGCGGGAGGGGCTCCTACAATGAGCAGTTCTTC	CASSLSMTSGRGSYNEQFF
NA	TRBJ1-1	NA	TRBV6-1	TGTGCCAGCAGTGAAGCCCCGACAGGCCCGAACACTGAAGCTTTCTTT	CASSEAPTGPNTEAFF
NA	TRBJ2-1	TRBD2	TRBV7-8	TGTGCCAGCAGCATTAAGGCTAGCGGGAGGAGTAATGAGCAGTTCTTC	CASSIKASGRSNEQFF
NA	TRBJ2-1	NA	TRBV7-9	TGTGCCAGCAGCGCTCTAGGGAGCGGAGTGGGCAATGAGCAGTTCTTC	CASSALGSGVGNEQFF
NA	TRBJ1-5	NA	TRBV19	TGTGCCAGTAGTATAGTTAGCGGAGGCAATCAGCCCCAGCATTTT	CASSIVSGGNQPQHF
NA	TRBJ2-2	TRBD2	TRBV12-5	TGTGCTAGTGGGGCCCCGGGGGGCACCGGGGAGCTGTTTTTT	CASGAPGGTGELFF